This is a list of T cell receptor beta chains from one sample in a study of cytomegalovirus exposure and HLA in healthy donors. The protocol was immunoSEQ multiplex PCR, while the TCRdb copy is restricted to in-frame clones and leaves out a portion. In the table there are about 110,000 clones, 76% of which are singletons. Input material: PBMCs. Receptor source: a man aged 35-49 years in good health and CMV-seropositive. The CDR3 runs from the conserved cysteine through the conserved F or W. Each record gives: CDR3 protein, CDR3 DNA, D gene, V gene, clone size, J gene. The D gene is left open where the match is weak. Only some rows state a clone size, as once, few, many or a class for expanded clones.

CDR3: CASSIGLAGTYNEQFF
DNA: TGTGCCAGTAGTATCGGACTAGCGGGGACCTACAATGAGCAGTTCTTC
D: TRBD2
V: TRBV19
size: once
J: TRBJ2-1

CDR3: CASSYSTGPGANVLTF
DNA: TGTGCCAGCAGTTACTCGACAGGTCCTGGGGCCAACGTCCTGACTTTC
D: NA
V: TRBV6-5
size: NA
J: TRBJ2-6

CDR3: CASSQDRGSNQPQHF
DNA: TGTGCCAGCAGTCAGGACAGGGGATCGAACCAGCCCCAGCATTTT
D: TRBD1
V: TRBV6-5
size: NA
J: TRBJ1-5

CDR3: CSAAGFTEAFF
DNA: TGCAGCGCCGCAGGGTTCACTGAAGCTTTCTTT
D: NA
V: TRBV29-1
size: NA
J: TRBJ1-1

CDR3: CASSVGDRLRLASYNEQFF
DNA: TGTGCCAGCAGCGTAGGAGACAGGCTTCGACTAGCCTCCTACAATGAGCAGTTCTTC
D: NA
V: TRBV9
size: NA
J: TRBJ2-1

CDR3: CATTTNRGGNTGELFF
DNA: TGTGCCACCACCACGAACCGGGGGGGAAACACCGGGGAGCTGTTTTTT
D: TRBD2
V: TRBV27
size: once
J: TRBJ2-2

CDR3: CASSLGRPTDTQYF
DNA: TGCGCCAGCAGCTTGGGGAGGCCAACAGATACGCAGTATTTT
D: NA
V: TRBV5-1
size: NA
J: TRBJ2-3

CDR3: CASSVLGTGDYGYTF
DNA: TGTGCCAGCAGCGTATTGGGAACAGGGGACTATGGCTACACCTTC
D: TRBD1
V: TRBV9
size: NA
J: TRBJ1-2

CDR3: CASRPPSRGVLKNYEQYF
DNA: TGCGCCAGCAGACCGCCTTCTCGGGGGGTATTAAAAAACTACGAGCAGTACTTC
D: TRBD2
V: TRBV23-1
size: NA
J: TRBJ2-7

CDR3: CSVEDGTGGAGSNYGYTF
DNA: TGCAGCGTTGAAGACGGGACAGGGGGCGCCGGGTCCAACTATGGCTACACCTTC
D: TRBD1
V: TRBV29-1
size: NA
J: TRBJ1-2

CDR3: CASSDTVQYNEQFF
DNA: TGTGCCAGCAGCGACACGGTGCAGTACAATGAGCAGTTCTTC
D: NA
V: TRBV7-2
size: NA
J: TRBJ2-1

CDR3: CASSLGRGGYEQYF
DNA: TGTGCCAGCAGCTTAGGGCGGGGGGGTTACGAGCAGTACTTC
D: TRBD2
V: TRBV7-2
size: once
J: TRBJ2-7

CDR3: CASSKEGNTGSPLHF
DNA: TGTGCCAGCAGCAAAGAGGGGAATACCGGATCACCCCTCCACTTT
D: NA
V: TRBV21-1
size: few
J: TRBJ1-6

CDR3: CASARGTSGNEQFF
DNA: TGTGCCAGCGCCCGGGGGACTAGCGGTAATGAGCAGTTCTTC
D: TRBD2
V: TRBV27
size: NA
J: TRBJ2-1

CDR3: CASSLAGQRPSTDTQYF
DNA: TGTGCCAGCAGCTTGGCTGGTCAGCGGCCTAGCACAGATACGCAGTATTTT
D: NA
V: TRBV5-4
size: NA
J: TRBJ2-3

CDR3: CASSVEGVSYEQYF
DNA: TGTGCCAGCAGCGTAGAGGGGGTCTCCTACGAGCAGTACTTC
D: NA
V: TRBV9
size: NA
J: TRBJ2-7

CDR3: CASSEPQWSNQPQHF
DNA: TGTGCCAGCAGTGAACCGCAGTGGAGCAATCAGCCCCAGCATTTT
D: NA
V: TRBV6-1
size: NA
J: TRBJ1-5

CDR3: CASSPGTSGSKSYEQYF
DNA: TGTGCCAGCAGTCCAGGGACTAGCGGGAGCAAATCCTACGAGCAGTACTTC
D: TRBD2
V: TRBV27
size: NA
J: TRBJ2-7

CDR3: CASSSDRLREQYF
DNA: TGTGCCAGCAGCTCAGACCGACTCCGGGAGCAGTACTTC
D: NA
V: TRBV11-2
size: NA
J: TRBJ2-7

CDR3: CACLTPGGQDNEQFF
DNA: TGTGCCTGCCTCACCCCGGGGGGGCAAGACAATGAGCAGTTCTTC
D: TRBD2
V: TRBV30
size: NA
J: TRBJ2-1

CDR3: CATHPDSSNSPLHF
DNA: TGTGCCACTCACCCTGACAGTTCTAATTCACCCCTCCACTTT
D: NA
V: TRBV6-6
size: NA
J: TRBJ1-6

CDR3: CASSVGNPNERTIYF
DNA: TGTGCCAGCAGTGTCGGGAACCCCAACGAACGGACCATATATTTT
D: NA
V: TRBV6-5
size: NA
J: TRBJ1-3